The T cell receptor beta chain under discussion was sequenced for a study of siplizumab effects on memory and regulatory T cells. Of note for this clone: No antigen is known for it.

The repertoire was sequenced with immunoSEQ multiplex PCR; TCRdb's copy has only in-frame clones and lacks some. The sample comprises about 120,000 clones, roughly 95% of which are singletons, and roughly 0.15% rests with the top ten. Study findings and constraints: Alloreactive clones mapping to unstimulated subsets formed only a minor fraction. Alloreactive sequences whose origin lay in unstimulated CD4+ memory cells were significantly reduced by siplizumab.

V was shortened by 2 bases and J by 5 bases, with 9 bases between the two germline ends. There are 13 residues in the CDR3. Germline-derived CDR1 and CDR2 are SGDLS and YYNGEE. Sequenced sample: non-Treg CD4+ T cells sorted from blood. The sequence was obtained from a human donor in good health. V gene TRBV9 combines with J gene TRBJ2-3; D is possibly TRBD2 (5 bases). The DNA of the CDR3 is TGTGCCAGCAGCGTCCCCGGGATAGATACGCAGTATTTT. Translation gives CASSVPGIDTQYF.